The 22 T cell receptor beta chains listed next were all sequenced from one sample in a study of blood T cell repertoires in COVID-19. Assay: immunoSEQ multiplex PCR; the TCRdb copy retains only in-frame clones and omits some. The sample contains 15,000 to 20,000 clones, just over 85% of which appear only once. Sequenced sample: peripheral blood. These receptors originate from a human donor with active COVID-19. The donor label of this sample is uncertain.

The chain couples TRBV27 to TRBJ2-1; no clear D gene. V was trimmed by 2 bases and J by 3 bases, leaving 8 bases between them. Germline V gene data show CDR1 as MNHEY and CDR2 as SMNVEV (reference sequence). The CDR3 is 14 amino acids. CDR3 residues: CASSLTPYYNEQFF. The CDR3 coding sequence is TGTGCCAGCAGTTTAACACCATACTACAATGAGCAGTTCTTC.

The gene calls are TRBV6-5 and TRBJ2-1, with 8 positions matching TRBD1. Germline trimming cut 6 bases from V and 2 bases from J; bases unmatched to any gene: 3. The CDR3 loop spans 14 amino acids. Germline CDR1 is MNHEY and CDR2 is SVGAGI. The CDR3 sequence is CASSKTGAYNEQFF. The CDR3 bases are TGTGCCAGCAGCAAGACAGGGGCCTACAATGAGCAGTTCTTC.

The chain couples TRBV11-2 to TRBJ2-1; 8 bases agree with TRBD1. Losses at the gene ends were 5 bases for V and 9 bases for J; bases not matched to a gene: 6. The germline V gene has CDR1 SGHAT and CDR2 FQNNGV. The CDR3 length is 13 residues. CDR3 nucleotides: TGTGCCAGCAGCAAGGACAGGGACTCTGAGCAGTTCTTC. It encodes CASSKDRDSEQFF.

This chain uses TRBV7-3 with TRBJ1-3; weak D call: TRBD1 (5 bases). This CDR3 is 16 amino acids long. Germline V gives CDR1 SGHTA, CDR2 FQGTGA. V lost 0 bases to trimming and J lost 2 bases, with 11 bases between them. CDR3: CASSLTGVGPGNTIYF. CDR3 nucleotides: TGTGCCAGCAGCTTAACAGGGGTAGGGCCTGGAAACACCATATATTTT.

V is TRBV6-5 and J is TRBJ1-6; 7 bases match TRBD1. This CDR3 has 14 residues. After removal of 10 bases from V and 10 bases from J, the junction contained 13 bases not matched to a gene. Germline loops: CDR1 MNHEY, CDR2 SVGAGI. DNA for the CDR3: TGTGCCACCCTGGACAGGAGCTTATACTCACCCCTCCACTTT. This sequence encodes CATLDRSLYSPLHF.

This clone is judged medium-sized. V usage is TRBV11-3 and J usage is TRBJ1-1; no firm D call. This CDR3 is built from 13 residues. From germline, CDR1 is SGHNT and CDR2 YENEEA. V gave up 5 bases and J gave up 6 bases, with 13 bases separating them. This CDR3 is CASSLNQRSEAFF. CDR3 nucleotide sequence: TGTGCCAGCAGCCTAAATCAGCGTTCTGAAGCTTTCTTT. The complete variable domain, with remaining parts taken from reference TRBV11-3 and TRBJ1-1, reads EAGVVQSPRYKIIEKKQPVAFWCNPISGHNTLYWYLQNLGQGPELLIRYENEEAVDDSQLPKDRFSAERLKGVDSTLKIQPAELGDSAVYLCASSLNQRSEAFFGQGTRLTVV.

The V and J genes are TRBV7-2 and TRBJ2-1; 13 bases agree with TRBD2. Germline-derived CDR1 and CDR2 are SGHTA and FQGNSA. V lost 6 bases, J lost 8 bases, and 7 bases stayed unmatched. This CDR3 is built from 15 residues. The DNA of the CDR3 is TGTGCCAGCAGATTACGGACTAGCGGGGGCGATGAGCAGTTCTTC. This gives the protein CASRLRTSGGDEQFF.

The CDR3 nucleotides read TGTGCCAGCAGTAGGGGACAGGGGGCTTTCGGCAATCAGCCCCAGCATTTT. Its protein product is CASSRGQGAFGNQPQHF. The V and J genes are TRBV27 and TRBJ1-5; 12 bases are a match to TRBD1. J was trimmed by 2 bases and V by 5 bases; bases with no gene match: 7. The CDR3 spans 17 residues. CDR1 and CDR2 from the germline V gene are MNHEY and SMNVEV (reference sequence).

The rearrangement joins TRBV13 to TRBJ1-2; no clear D gene. Germline V gene lookup returns CDR1 PRHDT and CDR2 FYEKMQ (reference sequence). V was clipped by 4 bases and J by 7 bases, with 19 bases between them. This CDR3 has 15 amino acids. The CDR3 sequence: CASSSGRRISSGYTF. The CDR3, as DNA: TGTGCCAGCAGCTCCGGACGGAGGATTTCAAGTGGCTACACCTTC.

A word on this clone: Mismatch with germline at one junction end may stem from a read error. This chain joins TRBV28 and TRBJ2-7; 10 nucleotides line up with TRBD1. The CDR3 loop spans 13 amino acids. Germline V lookup: CDR1 MDHEN, CDR2 SYDVKM. CDR3: CASQRGLRDRGSF. The CDR3, as DNA: TGTGCCAGCCAACGGGGCCTCCGGGACAGGGGATCCTTC.

The chain employs TRBV5-4 and TRBJ2-7; TRBD2 might be the D (7 bases). Germline lookup yields CDR1 SGHNT and CDR2 YYREEE (reference sequence). Trimming stripped 2 bases from V and 6 bases from J, with 18 bases between. The CDR3 extends over 15 amino acids. As DNA, the CDR3 is TGTGCCAGCAGCTTTACCCGGGGGGCTGCGGGCGAGCAGTACTTC. Translation: CASSFTRGAAGEQYF.

This chain uses TRBV6-5 with TRBJ1-5, with 7 bases identical to TRBD1. The CDR3 loop spans 14 amino acids. V was clipped by 5 bases and J by 4 bases; unmatched bases: 5. In germline, CDR1 is MNHEY, CDR2 SVGAGI. The DNA of the CDR3 is TGTGCCAGCAGTCGGACAGGCCCGAATCAGCCCCAGCATTTT. Its translation: CASSRTGPNQPQHF.

The rearrangement uses TRBV7-2 and TRBJ1-5; 9 bases are a match to TRBD1. V was clipped by 2 bases and J by 4 bases; unmatched bases: 3. Per germline, CDR1 SGHTA and CDR2 FQGNSA. The CDR3 has 15 amino acids. CDR3 sequence reads: CASSLRTGDNQPQHF. The CDR3 region has the DNA TGTGCCAGCAGCTTAAGGACAGGGGATAATCAGCCCCAGCATTTT. Variable domain in full (rest from reference TRBV7-2 and TRBJ1-5): GAGVSQSPSNKVTEKGKDVELRCDPISGHTALYWYRQSLGQGLEFLIYFQGNSAPDKSGLPSDRFSAERTGGSVSTLTIQRTQQEDSAVYLCASSLRTGDNQPQHFGDGTRLSIL.

Concerning this clone: This specimen includes other DNA sequences encoding the same CDR3. This sequence joins TRBV6-6 and TRBJ2-7; 9 nucleotides agree with TRBD1. From germline, CDR1 is MNHNY and CDR2 SVGAGI (reference sequence). The CDR3 contains 14 residues. V shed 2 bases, J shed 6 bases, and the junction held 5 bases outside the gene matches. The CDR3 loop is CASSYEGQGGEQYF. In DNA, the CDR3 is TGTGCCAGCAGTTACGAGGGACAGGGCGGCGAGCAGTACTTC.

J is TRBJ2-7 and V is TRBV5-6; TRBD2 aligns across 9 bases. The J segment lost 1 base and the V segment lost 6 bases, leaving 5 bases of the junction unmatched. The CDR3 totals 14 residues. Germline CDR1 reads SGHDT; CDR2 reads YYEEEE. This CDR3 is CASNQAGGSYEQYF. CDR3 bases: TGTGCCAGCAACCAAGCGGGGGGTTCCTACGAGCAGTACTTC.

This rearrangement joins TRBV6-5 to TRBJ2-6; no clear D gene. CDR1 is MNHEY, CDR2 SVGAGI, per germline. CDR3 length: 13 amino acids. Trimming took 8 bases from V and 5 from J, leaving 10 bases between them. For the CDR3, the DNA is TGTGCCAGCTGCCCTAGAAGGGCCAACGTCCTGACTTTC. Its protein is CASCPRRANVLTF.

This chain uses TRBV5-1 with TRBJ1-2, with D unclear. Trimming left V 4 bases short and J 0 bases short, with 10 bases between. The germline V gene has CDR1 SGHRS and CDR2 YFSETQ. This CDR3 spans 14 amino acids. DNA for the CDR3: TGCGCCAGCAGCCCAGGATTGGCTAACTATGGCTACACCTTC. Translated, it gives CASSPGLANYGYTF.

This clone was recorded a few times. The rearrangement joins TRBV7-3 to TRBJ2-3; 9 bases align to TRBD2. The germline gives CDR1 SGHTA, CDR2 FQGTGA. V dropped 4 bases and J dropped 6; count of bases not matched to a gene: 2. This CDR3 spans 13 amino acids. The CDR3 bases are TGTGCCAGCAGCTATGGACTAGCGGATACGCAGTATTTT. It is translated as CASSYGLADTQYF.

This clone was seen just once. The J gene is TRBJ2-3, the V gene TRBV7-9; D might be TRBD2 (5 bases). CDR3 size: 16 residues. The germline V gene has CDR1 SEHNR and CDR2 FQNEAQ (reference sequence). The ends were cut back, 2 bases at V and 1 base at J, with 13 bases in the middle. CDR3 loop: CASSLTGILGTDTQYF. The DNA of the CDR3 is TGTGCCAGCAGCTTAACGGGAATTTTGGGCACAGATACGCAGTATTTT.

The V and J genes are TRBV4-3 and TRBJ2-5; TRBD2 aligns across 10 bases. The CDR3 runs to 15 residues. Trimming took 4 bases from V and 3 from J; bases not matched to a gene: 5. Looked up from germline, CDR1 is LGHNA and CDR2 is YSLEER. The CDR3 here is CASSLSGGVKETQYF. The CDR3 coding sequence is TGCGCCAGCAGCCTAAGCGGGGGGGTTAAAGAGACCCAGTACTTC.

The chain is built from TRBV19 and TRBJ1-3; D gene uncertain. The V end was cut by 2 bases, the J end by 0 bases, with 8 bases between. This CDR3 region has 15 residues. The V gene's germline CDR1 is LNHDA and CDR2 SQIVND (reference sequence). CDR3 in DNA: TGTGCCAGTAGTATAATGGGCGCCTCTGGAAACACCATATATTTT. Protein sequence: CASSIMGASGNTIYF.

J is TRBJ2-4 and V is TRBV19; TRBD1 agrees at 7 bases. V shed 6 bases and J 4 bases; nucleotides not matched to a gene: 12. In germline, CDR1 is LNHDA, CDR2 SQIVND (reference sequence). The CDR3 is made up of 16 amino acids. The CDR3 DNA follows: TGTGCCAGTAGGGATGGGACAGCACATCTAAAAAACATTCAGTACTTC. Residues: CASRDGTAHLKNIQYF.